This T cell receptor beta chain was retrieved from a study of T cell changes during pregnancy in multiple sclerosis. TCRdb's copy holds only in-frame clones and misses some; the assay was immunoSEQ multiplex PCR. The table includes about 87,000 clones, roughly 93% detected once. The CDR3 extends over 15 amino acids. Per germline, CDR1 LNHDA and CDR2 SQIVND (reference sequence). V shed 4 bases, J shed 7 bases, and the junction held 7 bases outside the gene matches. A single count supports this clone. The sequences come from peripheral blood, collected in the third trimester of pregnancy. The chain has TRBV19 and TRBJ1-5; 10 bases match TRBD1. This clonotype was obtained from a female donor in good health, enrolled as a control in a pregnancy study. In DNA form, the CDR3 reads TGTGCCAGTAGTAAAGGGACAGGGGTAAGACAGCCCCAGCATTTT. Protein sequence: CASSKGTGVRQPQHF.